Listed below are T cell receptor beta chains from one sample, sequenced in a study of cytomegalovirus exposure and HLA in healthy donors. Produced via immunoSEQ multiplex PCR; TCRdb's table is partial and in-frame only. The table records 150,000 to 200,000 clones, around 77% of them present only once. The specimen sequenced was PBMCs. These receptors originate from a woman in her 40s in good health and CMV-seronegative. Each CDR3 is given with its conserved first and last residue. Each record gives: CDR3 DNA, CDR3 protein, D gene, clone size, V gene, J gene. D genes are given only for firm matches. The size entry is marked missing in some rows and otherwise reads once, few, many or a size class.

TGTGCCAGCACTGGGAATGCCGAGGGGACCCAGTACTTC	CASTGNAEGTQYF	.	few	TRBV2	TRBJ2-5
TGTGCCTGGAGTGTATACGGGAGCTATGGCTACACCTTC	CAWSVYGSYGYTF	.	few	TRBV30	TRBJ1-2
TGTGCCAGCAGGTTAGCTATCGAGACTGCATACGAGCAGTACTTC	CASRLAIETAYEQYF	.	.	TRBV7-2	TRBJ2-7
TGTGCCAGCAGTTTGGGACAGGGATACACTGAAGCTTTCTTT	CASSLGQGYTEAFF	TRBD1	.	TRBV28	TRBJ1-1
TGTGCCAGCAGCTCGCCTTCCGGGGTTGGGAACACTGAAGCTTTCTTT	CASSSPSGVGNTEAFF	.	.	TRBV9	TRBJ1-1
TGCGCCAGCAGCTCCGCGGGAGGGCTTAGCGAGCAGTTCTTC	CASSSAGGLSEQFF	TRBD2	.	TRBV5-1	TRBJ2-1
TGTGCCAGCAGCTCCTTCTACGAGCAGTACTTC	CASSSFYEQYF	.	.	TRBV5-5	TRBJ2-7
TGCGCCAGCAGCTTGCGATCAAGAGCGGGAGAGGCCGGGGAGCTGTTTTTT	CASSLRSRAGEAGELFF	TRBD2	.	TRBV5-1	TRBJ2-2
TGTGCCTGGACCAATCTAGCGGGAGTAAGGAATGAGCAGTTCTTC	CAWTNLAGVRNEQFF	TRBD2	.	TRBV30	TRBJ2-1
TGTGCCAGCAGCTTACAGGGAAGGGGCAAAAACATTCAGTACTTC	CASSLQGRGKNIQYF	.	few	TRBV7-9	TRBJ2-4
TGTGCCAGCAGGACTAGCGGGAGCTCCTACGAGCAGTACTTC	CASRTSGSSYEQYF	TRBD2	once	TRBV2	TRBJ2-7
TGTGCCAGCAGCGTAGTAAGCGGGGCCACCGGGGAGCTGTTTTTT	CASSVVSGATGELFF	TRBD2	.	TRBV9	TRBJ2-2
TGTGCCATCGCCTGGGGACTAGCGGGAGGAGGGGAGCTGTTTTTT	CAIAWGLAGGGELFF	TRBD2	.	TRBV10-3	TRBJ2-2
TGCGCCAGCAGCCCTGACAGCCCAAGCAATCAGCCCCAGCATTTT	CASSPDSPSNQPQHF	.	.	TRBV5-1	TRBJ1-5
TGTGCCTGGAGTCCGCGGACAGCCTATGGCTACACCTTC	CAWSPRTAYGYTF	.	.	TRBV30	TRBJ1-2
TGTGCCAGCAGTTTAGGACAGGGCGCTGGCGAGCAGTACTTC	CASSLGQGAGEQYF	TRBD1	.	TRBV28	TRBJ2-7
TGTGCCAGCAGCCTAACAGGGGGCAAACTTCAGCCCCAGCATTTT	CASSLTGGKLQPQHF	TRBD1	.	TRBV6-5	TRBJ1-5
TGCGCCAGCAGCGGGACAGGGTTAAACACCGGGGAGCTGTTTTTT	CASSGTGLNTGELFF	TRBD1	.	TRBV5-1	TRBJ2-2
TGTGCCAGCAGTTACTCGGCGGGGGAGACCCAGTACTTC	CASSYSAGETQYF	.	few	TRBV6-5	TRBJ2-5
TGTGCCAGCAGCTTCCGGCCACGACAGGGGCTGCAGTTCTTC	CASSFRPRQGLQFF	TRBD1	.	TRBV7-2	TRBJ2-1
TGTGCCAGCTCAGGAATCGGGACAGGGAGCAACGAGCAGTACTTC	CASSGIGTGSNEQYF	TRBD1	.	TRBV18	TRBJ2-7
TGTGCCAGTAGTATAGCTGGCAGGGGGTCTCAGCCCCAGCATTTT	CASSIAGRGSQPQHF	TRBD1	.	TRBV19	TRBJ1-5
TGTGCCAGCAGCATTAGCGGAACCCCTTACACAGATACGCAGTATTTT	CASSISGTPYTDTQYF	.	.	TRBV9	TRBJ2-3
TGTGCCAGTGGGACAGGGGGCACAGATACGCAGTATTTT	CASGTGGTDTQYF	TRBD1	.	TRBV19	TRBJ2-3
TGTGCCAGCAGCCTCAGGGACAGGGGGCCGGGTGGCTACACCTTC	CASSLRDRGPGGYTF	TRBD1	.	TRBV5-4	TRBJ1-2
TGCGCCAGCAGCCAAGCCATCGCGGGAGGCACCCCGGATACGCAGTATTTT	CASSQAIAGGTPDTQYF	TRBD2	.	TRBV4-1	TRBJ2-3
TGTGCCAGCAGTGCAGGGGGTTGTAAGGAAGAGACCCAGTACTTC	CASSAGGCKEETQYF	TRBD1	.	TRBV7-3	TRBJ2-5
TGTGCCAGCAGGCCAGGGAGGAATCAGCCCCAGCATTTT	CASRPGRNQPQHF	.	few	TRBV6-1	TRBJ1-5
TGTGCCAGTTACCCCATCGAGGGCGGCTATGGCTACACCTTC	CASYPIEGGYGYTF	.	.	TRBV19	TRBJ1-2
TGTGCCAGCAGCCCTATGACAGGGTACGGCGGGGAGCTGTTTTTT	CASSPMTGYGGELFF	TRBD1	.	TRBV7-9	TRBJ2-2
TGTGCTAGTGGTCCCCCGGGGGACTGCCCCTACGAGCAGTACTTC	CASGPPGDCPYEQYF	.	.	TRBV12-5	TRBJ2-7
TGTGCCAGCAGCTTAACGAGACAGGGATACAATGAGCAGTTCTTC	CASSLTRQGYNEQFF	TRBD1	.	TRBV7-3	TRBJ2-1
TGTGCCAGCAGTGAACGGCCGACGGGGGAGCAGTACTTC	CASSERPTGEQYF	.	.	TRBV2	TRBJ2-7
TGCGCCAGCAGCTTTACCGGGACACAGAACACTGAAGCTTTCTTT	CASSFTGTQNTEAFF	.	once	TRBV5-1	TRBJ1-1
TGCGCCAGTACTAACACAGATACGCAGTATTTT	CASTNTDTQYF	.	.	TRBV5-1	TRBJ2-3
TGTGCCAGCAGCCTAGGTGCCGAGAGCTCCTACAATGAGCAGTTCTTC	CASSLGAESSYNEQFF	.	.	TRBV28	TRBJ2-1
TGTGCCTGGAGGGGGACTAGCGGGGCGGATACGCAGTATTTT	CAWRGTSGADTQYF	TRBD2	.	TRBV30	TRBJ2-3
TGTGCCAGCAGCGTAGAGGGGGTTACCGGGGAGCTGTTTTTT	CASSVEGVTGELFF	.	.	TRBV9	TRBJ2-2
TGTGCCTGGAGTGTAGGGGGGGCTCCCGTTGAGCAGTTCTTC	CAWSVGGAPVEQFF	.	.	TRBV30	TRBJ2-1
TGTGCCAGCCTAGTCAGGGGTCAGCCCCAGCATTTT	CASLVRGQPQHF	.	.	TRBV28	TRBJ1-5
TGTGCCAGCAGCCAAGCCAGCGGGAGGGGCTCCTACGAGCAGTACTTC	CASSQASGRGSYEQYF	TRBD2	.	TRBV4-2	TRBJ2-7